This T cell receptor (beta chain) was sequenced in a study of technical replicates of blood from a handful of donors. Per the germline V gene, CDR1 is SEHNR and CDR2 is FQNEAQ (reference sequence). The V end lost 1 base, the J end lost 13 bases, and 11 bases lay between the germline ends. The CDR3 is 11 residues long. Method: immunoSEQ multiplex PCR; TCRdb's copy keeps in-frame clones and lacks some. The sample yields about 62,000 clones, roughly 98% seen once. V and J are TRBV7-9 and TRBJ2-7; D ambiguous. The sample comprised T cells isolated from PBMCs. The TCR comes from a human donor in good health. The CDR3 loop reads CASSLGFTTYF. The CDR3 coding sequence is TGTGCCAGCAGCTTAGGCTTCACTACCTACTTC.